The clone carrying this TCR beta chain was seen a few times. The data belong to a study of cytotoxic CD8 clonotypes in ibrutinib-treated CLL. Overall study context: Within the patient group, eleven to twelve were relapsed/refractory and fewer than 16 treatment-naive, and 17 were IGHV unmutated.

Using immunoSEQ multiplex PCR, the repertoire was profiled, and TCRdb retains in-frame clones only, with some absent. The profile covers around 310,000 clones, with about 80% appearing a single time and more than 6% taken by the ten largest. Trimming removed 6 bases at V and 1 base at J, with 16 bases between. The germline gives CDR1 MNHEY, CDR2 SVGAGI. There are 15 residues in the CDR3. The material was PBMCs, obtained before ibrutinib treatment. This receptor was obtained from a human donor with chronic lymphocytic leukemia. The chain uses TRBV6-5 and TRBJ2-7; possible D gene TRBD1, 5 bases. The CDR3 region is CASRGLGVGSYEQYF. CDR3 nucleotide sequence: TGTGCCAGCAGAGGTTTAGGGGTAGGTTCCTACGAGCAGTACTTC.